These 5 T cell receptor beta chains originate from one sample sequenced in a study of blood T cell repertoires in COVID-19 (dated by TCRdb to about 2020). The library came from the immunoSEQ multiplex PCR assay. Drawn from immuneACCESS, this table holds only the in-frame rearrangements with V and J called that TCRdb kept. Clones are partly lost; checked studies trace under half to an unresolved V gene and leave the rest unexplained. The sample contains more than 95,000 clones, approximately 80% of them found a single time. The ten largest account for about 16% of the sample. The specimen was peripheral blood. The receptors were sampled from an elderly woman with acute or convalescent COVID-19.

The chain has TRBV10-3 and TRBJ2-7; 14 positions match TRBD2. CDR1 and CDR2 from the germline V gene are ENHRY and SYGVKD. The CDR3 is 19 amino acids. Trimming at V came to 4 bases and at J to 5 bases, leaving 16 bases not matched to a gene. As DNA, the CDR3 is TGTGCCATCAGTGGAAGAGACGGGGGACTAGCGGGAGCAGGGGACGAGCAGTACTTC. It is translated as CAISGRDGGLAGAGDEQYF.

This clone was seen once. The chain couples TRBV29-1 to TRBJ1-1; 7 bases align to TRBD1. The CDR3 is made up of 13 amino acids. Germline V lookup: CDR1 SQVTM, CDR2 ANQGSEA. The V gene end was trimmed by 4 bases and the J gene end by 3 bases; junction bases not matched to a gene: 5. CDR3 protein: CSVGDRGDTEAFF. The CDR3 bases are TGCAGCGTTGGGGACAGAGGGGACACTGAAGCTTTCTTT.

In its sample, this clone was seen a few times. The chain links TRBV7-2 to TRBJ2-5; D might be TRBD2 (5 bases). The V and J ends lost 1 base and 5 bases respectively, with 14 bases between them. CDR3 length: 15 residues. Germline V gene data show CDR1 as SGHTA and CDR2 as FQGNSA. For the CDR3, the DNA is TGTGCCAGCAGCTTAGGTTCGGTCTCGGGGGAGACCCAGTACTTC. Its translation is CASSLGSVSGETQYF.

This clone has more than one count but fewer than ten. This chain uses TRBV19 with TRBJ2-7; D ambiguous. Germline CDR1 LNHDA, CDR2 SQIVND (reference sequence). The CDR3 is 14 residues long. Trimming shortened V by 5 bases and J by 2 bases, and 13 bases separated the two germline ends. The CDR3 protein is CASSRAGQTYEQYF. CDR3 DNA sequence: TGTGCCAGTAGTCGTGCTGGGCAAACCTACGAGCAGTACTTC.

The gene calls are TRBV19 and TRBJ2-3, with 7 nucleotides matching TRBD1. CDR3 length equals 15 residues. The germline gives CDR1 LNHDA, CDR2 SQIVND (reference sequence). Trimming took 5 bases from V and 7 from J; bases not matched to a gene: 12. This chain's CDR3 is CASSPQGVGLNTQYF. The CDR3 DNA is TGTGCCAGTAGTCCCCAGGGGGTTGGGTTAAATACGCAGTATTTT. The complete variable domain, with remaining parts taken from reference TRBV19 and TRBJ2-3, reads DGGITQSPKYLFRKEGQNVTLSCEQNLNHDAMYWYRQDPGQGLRLIYYSQIVNDFQKGDIAEGYSVSREKKESFPLTVTSAQKNPTAFYLCASSPQGVGLNTQYFGPGTRLTVL.